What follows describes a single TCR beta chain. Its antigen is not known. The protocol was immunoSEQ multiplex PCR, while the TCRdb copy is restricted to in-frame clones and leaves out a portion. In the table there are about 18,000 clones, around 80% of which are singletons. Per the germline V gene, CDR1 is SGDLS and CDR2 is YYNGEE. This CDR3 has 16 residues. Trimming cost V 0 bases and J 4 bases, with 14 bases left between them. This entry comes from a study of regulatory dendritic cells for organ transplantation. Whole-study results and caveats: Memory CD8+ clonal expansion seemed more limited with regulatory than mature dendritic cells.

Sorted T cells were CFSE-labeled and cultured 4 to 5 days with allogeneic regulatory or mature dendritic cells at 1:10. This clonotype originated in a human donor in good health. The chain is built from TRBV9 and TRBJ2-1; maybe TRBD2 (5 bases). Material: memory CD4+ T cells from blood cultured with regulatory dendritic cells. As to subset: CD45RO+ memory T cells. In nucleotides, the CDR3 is TGTGCCAGCAGCGTAGTAGGAGGAAAGATTTACAATGAGCAGTTCTTC. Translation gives CASSVVGGKIYNEQFF. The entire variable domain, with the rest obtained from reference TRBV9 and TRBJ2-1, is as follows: DSGVTQTPKHLITATGQRVTLRCSPRSGDLSVYWYQQSLDQGLQFLIQYYNGEERAKGNILERFSAQQFPDLHSELNLSSLELGDSALYFCASSVVGGKIYNEQFFGPGTRLTVL.